Detailed here is one T cell receptor (beta chain). The junction departs from the called germline gene at one end, perhaps through a read error. The data derive from a study of CD8 T cells in Susac syndrome. RNA, at about 0.45 to 1 ug, was reverse transcribed with random hexamers. TCRdb redid the calling of the immunoSEQ multiplex PCR reads with MiXCR, one entry per CDR3 protein. This sample has about 24,000 distinct CDR3 sequences; about 93% occur once, and the top ten carry 0.6% to 0.75%. The sequence derives from a human donor with Susac syndrome. Specimen: CD8+ T cells from PBMCs.

CDR3 sequence reads: CASSLARGTVETQYF. As DNA, the CDR3 is TGTGCCAGCAGCCTAGCCAGGGGGACTGTGGAGACCCAGTACTTC. V gene TRBV7-9 combines with J gene TRBJ2-5, with D perhaps TRBD1 (7 bases). Germline V gene lookup returns CDR1 SEHNR and CDR2 FQNEAQ (reference sequence). This CDR3 spans 15 amino acids.